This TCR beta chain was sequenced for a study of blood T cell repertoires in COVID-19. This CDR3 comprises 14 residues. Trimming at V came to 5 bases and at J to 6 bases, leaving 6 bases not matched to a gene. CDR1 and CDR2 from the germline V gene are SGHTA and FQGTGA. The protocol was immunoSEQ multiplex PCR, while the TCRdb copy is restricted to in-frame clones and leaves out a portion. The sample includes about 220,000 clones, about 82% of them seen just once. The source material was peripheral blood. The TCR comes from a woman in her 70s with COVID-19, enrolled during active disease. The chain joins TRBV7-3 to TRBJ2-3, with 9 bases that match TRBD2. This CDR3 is CASSPGSGRDTQYF. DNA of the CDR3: TGTGCCAGCAGCCCGGGGAGCGGGAGGGATACGCAGTATTTT. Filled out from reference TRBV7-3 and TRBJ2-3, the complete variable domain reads GAGVSQTPSNKVTEKGKYVELRCDPISGHTALYWYRQSLGQGPEFLIYFQGTGAADDSGLPNDRFFAVRPEGSVSTLKIQRTERGDSAVYLCASSPGSGRDTQYFGPGTRLTVL.